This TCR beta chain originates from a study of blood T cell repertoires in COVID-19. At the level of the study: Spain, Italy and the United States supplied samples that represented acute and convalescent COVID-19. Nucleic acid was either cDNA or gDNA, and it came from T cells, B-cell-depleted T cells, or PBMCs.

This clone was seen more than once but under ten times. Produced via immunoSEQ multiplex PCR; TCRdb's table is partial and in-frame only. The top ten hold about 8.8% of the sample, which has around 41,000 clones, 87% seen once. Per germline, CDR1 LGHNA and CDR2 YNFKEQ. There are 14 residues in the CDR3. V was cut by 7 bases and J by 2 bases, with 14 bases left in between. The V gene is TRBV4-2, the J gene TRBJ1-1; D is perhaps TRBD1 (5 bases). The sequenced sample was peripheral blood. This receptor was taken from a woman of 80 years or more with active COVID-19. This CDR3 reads CASTLSGDNTEAFF. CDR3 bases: TGTGCCAGCACCCTCTCGGGGGATAACACTGAAGCTTTCTTT.